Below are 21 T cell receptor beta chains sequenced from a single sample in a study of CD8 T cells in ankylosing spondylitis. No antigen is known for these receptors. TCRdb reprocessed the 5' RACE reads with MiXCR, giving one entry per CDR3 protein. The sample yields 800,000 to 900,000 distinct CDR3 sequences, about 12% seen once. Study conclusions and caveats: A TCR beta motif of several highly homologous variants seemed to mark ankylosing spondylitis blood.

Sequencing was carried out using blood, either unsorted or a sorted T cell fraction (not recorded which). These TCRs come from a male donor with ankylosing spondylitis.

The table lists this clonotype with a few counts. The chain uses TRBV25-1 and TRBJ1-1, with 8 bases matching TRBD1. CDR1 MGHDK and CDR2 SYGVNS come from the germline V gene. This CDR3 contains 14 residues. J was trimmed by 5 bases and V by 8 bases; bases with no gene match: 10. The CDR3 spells CASGSDRAGTEAFF. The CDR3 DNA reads TGTGCCAGCGGGTCGGACAGGGCGGGAACTGAAGCTTTCTTT.

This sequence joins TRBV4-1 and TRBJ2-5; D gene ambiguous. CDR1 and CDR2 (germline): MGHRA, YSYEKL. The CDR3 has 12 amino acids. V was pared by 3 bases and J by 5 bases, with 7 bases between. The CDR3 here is CASSQLYETQYF. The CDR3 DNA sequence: TGCGCCAGCAGCCAGCTGTATGAGACCCAGTACTTC.

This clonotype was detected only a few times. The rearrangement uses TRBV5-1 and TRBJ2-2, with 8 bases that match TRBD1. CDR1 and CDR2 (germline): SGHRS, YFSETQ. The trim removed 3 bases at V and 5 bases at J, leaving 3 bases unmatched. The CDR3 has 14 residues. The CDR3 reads CASSSTGETGELFF. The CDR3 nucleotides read TGCGCCAGCAGCTCGACAGGGGAAACCGGGGAGCTGTTTTTT.

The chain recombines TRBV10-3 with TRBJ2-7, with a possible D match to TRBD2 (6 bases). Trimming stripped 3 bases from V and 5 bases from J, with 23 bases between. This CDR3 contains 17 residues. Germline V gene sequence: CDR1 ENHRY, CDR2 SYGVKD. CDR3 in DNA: TGTGCCATCAGTGATCGGGCTAGCGACTTAATTAGCCACGAGCAGTACTTC. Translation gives CAISDRASDLISHEQYF.

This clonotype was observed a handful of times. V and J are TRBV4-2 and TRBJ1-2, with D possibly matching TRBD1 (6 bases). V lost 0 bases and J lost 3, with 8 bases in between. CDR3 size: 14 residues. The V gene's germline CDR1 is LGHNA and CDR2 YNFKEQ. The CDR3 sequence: CASSQEGHYYGYTF. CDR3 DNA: TGTGCCAGCAGCCAAGAGGGACACTACTATGGCTACACCTTC.

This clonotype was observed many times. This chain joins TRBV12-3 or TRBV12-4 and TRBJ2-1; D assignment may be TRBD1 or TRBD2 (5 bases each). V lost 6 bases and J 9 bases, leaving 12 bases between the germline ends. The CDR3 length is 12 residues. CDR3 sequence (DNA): TGTGCCAGCAGGACCACTGGGGGTGAGCAGTTCTTC. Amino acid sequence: CASRTTGGEQFF.

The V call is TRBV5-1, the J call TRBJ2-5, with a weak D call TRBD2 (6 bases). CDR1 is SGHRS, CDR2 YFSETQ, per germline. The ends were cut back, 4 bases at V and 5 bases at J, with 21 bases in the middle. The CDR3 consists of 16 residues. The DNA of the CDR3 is TGCGCCAGCAGCCCGTCGACTAGTTTATTGTACGAGACCCAGTACTTC. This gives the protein CASSPSTSLLYETQYF.

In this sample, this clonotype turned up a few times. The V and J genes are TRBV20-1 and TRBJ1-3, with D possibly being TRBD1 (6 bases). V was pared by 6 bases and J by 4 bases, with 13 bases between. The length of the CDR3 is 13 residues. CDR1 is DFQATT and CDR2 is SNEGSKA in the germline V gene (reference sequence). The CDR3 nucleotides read TGCAGTGCGTTGGGGCAGGGGGGAAACACCATATATTTT. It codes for CSALGQGGNTIYF.

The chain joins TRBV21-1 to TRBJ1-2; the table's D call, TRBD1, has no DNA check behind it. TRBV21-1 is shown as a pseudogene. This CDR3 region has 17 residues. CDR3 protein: CASSKNPGQGGNYGYTF. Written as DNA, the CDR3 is TGTGCCAGCAGCAAAAACCCGGGACAGGGGGGTAACTATGGCTACACCTTC.

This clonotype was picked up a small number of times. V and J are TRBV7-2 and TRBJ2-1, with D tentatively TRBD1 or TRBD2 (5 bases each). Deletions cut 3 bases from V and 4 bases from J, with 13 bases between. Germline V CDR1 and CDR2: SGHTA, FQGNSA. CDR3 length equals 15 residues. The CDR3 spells CASSFSGRHYNEQFF. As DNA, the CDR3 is TGTGCCAGCAGCTTTTCGGGACGCCATTACAATGAGCAGTTCTTC.

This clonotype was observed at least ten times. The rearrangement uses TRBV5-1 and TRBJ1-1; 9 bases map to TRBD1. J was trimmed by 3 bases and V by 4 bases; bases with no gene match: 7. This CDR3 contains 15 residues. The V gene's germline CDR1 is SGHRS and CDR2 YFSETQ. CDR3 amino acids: CASSETGTGYTEAFF. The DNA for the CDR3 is TGCGCCAGCAGCGAGACCGGGACAGGGTACACTGAAGCTTTCTTT.

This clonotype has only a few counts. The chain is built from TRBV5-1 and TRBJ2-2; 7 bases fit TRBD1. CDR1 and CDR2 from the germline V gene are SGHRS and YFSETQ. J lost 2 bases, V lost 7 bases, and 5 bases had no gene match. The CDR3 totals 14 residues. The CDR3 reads CASQGQKNTGELFF. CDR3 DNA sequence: TGCGCCAGCCAGGGACAGAAAAACACCGGGGAGCTGTTTTTT.

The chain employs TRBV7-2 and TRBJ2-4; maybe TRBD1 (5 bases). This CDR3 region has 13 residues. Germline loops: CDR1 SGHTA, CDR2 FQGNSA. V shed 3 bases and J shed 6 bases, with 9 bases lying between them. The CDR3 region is CASSFRVGNIQYF. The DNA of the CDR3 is TGTGCCAGCAGCTTCAGGGTTGGAAACATTCAGTACTTC. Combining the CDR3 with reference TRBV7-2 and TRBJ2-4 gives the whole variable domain GAGVSQSPSNKVTEKGKDVELRCDPISGHTALYWYRQSLGQGLEFLIYFQGNSAPDKSGLPSDRFSAERTGGSVSTLTIQRTQQEDSAVYLCASSFRVGNIQYFGAGTRLSVL.

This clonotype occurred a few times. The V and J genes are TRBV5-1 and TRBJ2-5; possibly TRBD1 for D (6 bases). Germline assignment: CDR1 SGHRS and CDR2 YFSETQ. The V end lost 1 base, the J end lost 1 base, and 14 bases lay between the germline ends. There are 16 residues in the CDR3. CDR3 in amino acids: CASSLLGQGIQETQYF. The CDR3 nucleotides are TGCGCCAGCAGCTTGTTGGGGCAGGGGATCCAAGAGACCCAGTACTTC.

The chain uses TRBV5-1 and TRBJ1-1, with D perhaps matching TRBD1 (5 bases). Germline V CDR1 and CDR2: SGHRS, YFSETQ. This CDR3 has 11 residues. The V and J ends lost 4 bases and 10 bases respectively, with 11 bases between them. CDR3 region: CASSGDSVAFF. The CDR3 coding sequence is TGCGCCAGCAGCGGAGACAGTGTAGCTTTCTTT.

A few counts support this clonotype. The CDR3 DNA sequence: TGCAGTGCCCCGGACAGGAAGAGCTCCTACGAGCAGTACTTC. Translating gives CSAPDRKSSYEQYF. The rearrangement joins TRBV20-1 to TRBJ2-7, with 7 bases fitting TRBD1. CDR1 and CDR2 (germline): DFQATT, SNEGSKA (reference sequence). With 6 bases clipped from V and 0 bases from J, the junction kept 8 bases outside the gene matches. The CDR3 has 14 residues.

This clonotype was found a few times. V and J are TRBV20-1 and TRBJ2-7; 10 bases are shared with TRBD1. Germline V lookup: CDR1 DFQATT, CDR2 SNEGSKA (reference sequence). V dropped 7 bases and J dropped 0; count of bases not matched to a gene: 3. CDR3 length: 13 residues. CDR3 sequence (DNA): TGCAGTGTGGGACAGGGGTCCTCCTACGAGCAGTACTTC. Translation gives CSVGQGSSYEQYF.

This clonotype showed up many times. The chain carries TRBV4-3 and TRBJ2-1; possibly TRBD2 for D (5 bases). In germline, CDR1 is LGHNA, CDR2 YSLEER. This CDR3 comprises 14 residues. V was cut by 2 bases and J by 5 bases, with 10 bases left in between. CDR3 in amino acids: CASSQTDWDNEQFF. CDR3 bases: TGCGCCAGCAGCCAAACGGACTGGGACAATGAGCAGTTCTTC.

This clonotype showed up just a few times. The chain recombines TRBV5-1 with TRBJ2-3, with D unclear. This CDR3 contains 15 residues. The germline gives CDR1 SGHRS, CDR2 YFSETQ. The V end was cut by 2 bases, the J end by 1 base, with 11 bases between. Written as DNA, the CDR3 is TGCGCCAGCAGCTTACCTAGGGTAGGCACAGATACGCAGTATTTT. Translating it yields CASSLPRVGTDTQYF.

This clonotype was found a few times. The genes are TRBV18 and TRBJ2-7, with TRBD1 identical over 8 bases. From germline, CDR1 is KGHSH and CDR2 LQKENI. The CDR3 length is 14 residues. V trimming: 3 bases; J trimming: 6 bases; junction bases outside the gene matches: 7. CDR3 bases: TGTGCCAGCTCACCGCTGGACAGGGCTAGCGAGCAGTACTTC. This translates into CASSPLDRASEQYF.

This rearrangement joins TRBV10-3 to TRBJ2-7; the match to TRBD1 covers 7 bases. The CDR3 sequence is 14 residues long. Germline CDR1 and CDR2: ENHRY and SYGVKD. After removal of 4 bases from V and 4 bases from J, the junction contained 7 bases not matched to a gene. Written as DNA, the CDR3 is TGTGCCATCAGTGGCTCAGGGGGATCATACGAGCAGTACTTC. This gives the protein CAISGSGGSYEQYF.